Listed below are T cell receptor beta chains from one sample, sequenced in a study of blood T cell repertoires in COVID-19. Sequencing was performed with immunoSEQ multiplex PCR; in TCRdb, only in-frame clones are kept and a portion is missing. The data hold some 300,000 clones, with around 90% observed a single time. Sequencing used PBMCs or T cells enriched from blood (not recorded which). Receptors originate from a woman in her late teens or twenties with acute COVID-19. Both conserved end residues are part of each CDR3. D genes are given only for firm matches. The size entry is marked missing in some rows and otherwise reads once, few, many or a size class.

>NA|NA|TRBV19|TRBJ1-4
TGTGCCAGTACGTTGACGGGGACTAATGAAAAACTGTTTTTT
CASTLTGTNEKLFF
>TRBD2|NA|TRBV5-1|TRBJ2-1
TGCGCCAGCAGCCTCGTTCGGGAGGTCTCCAATGAGCAGTTCTTC
CASSLVREVSNEQFF
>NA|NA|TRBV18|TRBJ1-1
TGTGCCAGCTCACCACTCCTGGACACCCTGGAAGCTTTCTTT
CASSPLLDTLEAFF
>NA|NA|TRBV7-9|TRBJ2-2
TGTGCCAGCAGCCTGCTGACAGCTTACACCGGGGAGCTGTTTTTT
CASSLLTAYTGELFF
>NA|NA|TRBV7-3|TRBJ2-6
TGTGCCAGCAGCTTAACCGGTCAGGCCGCTGGGGCCAACGTCCTGACTTTC
CASSLTGQAAGANVLTF
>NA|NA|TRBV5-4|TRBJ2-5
TGTGCCAGCAGCCCGACAGGTTCCCAAGAGACCCAGTACTTC
CASSPTGSQETQYF
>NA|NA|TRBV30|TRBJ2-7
TGTGCCTGGAGTGTAACGGTATACGAGCAGTACTTC
CAWSVTVYEQYF
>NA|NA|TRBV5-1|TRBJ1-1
TGCGCCAGCAGACTATCGAGAACAGGGCTGGGCACTGAAGCTTTCTTT
CASRLSRTGLGTEAFF
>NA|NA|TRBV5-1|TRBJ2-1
TGCGCCAGCAGCTTAGGGACTTTATACGATGAGCAGTTCTTC
CASSLGTLYDEQFF
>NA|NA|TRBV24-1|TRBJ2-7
TGTGCCACCAGTGCGGGATCCTACGAGCAGTACTTC
CATSAGSYEQYF
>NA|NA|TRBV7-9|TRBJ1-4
TGTGCCAGCCGGGGGTTAGTATGGGAAAAACTGTTTTTT
CASRGLVWEKLFF
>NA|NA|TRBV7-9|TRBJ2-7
TGTGCCAGCAGCCCCCGCCCCGGGGAGCAGTACTTC
CASSPRPGEQYF
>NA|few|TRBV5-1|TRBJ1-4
TGCGCCAGCAGCTTGGCCGGTAGGGGAAGGAATGAAAAACTGTTTTTT
CASSLAGRGRNEKLFF
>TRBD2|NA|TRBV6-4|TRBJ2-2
TGTGCCAGCAGTGACTCAACTAGCGCCAACACCGGGGAGCTGTTTTTT
CASSDSTSANTGELFF
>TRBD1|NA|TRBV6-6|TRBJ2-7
TGTGCCAGCACCCGTAATCGACAGGGGGCCTACGAGCAGTACTTC
CASTRNRQGAYEQYF
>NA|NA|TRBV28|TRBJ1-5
TGTGCCAGCAGTTTAGGGCCCACAGGGACGGTAAGCAATCAGCCCCAGCATTTT
CASSLGPTGTVSNQPQHF
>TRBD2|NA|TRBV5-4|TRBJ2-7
TGTGCCAGCAGCCCCGGGACTAGCGGGGACGATATCTACGAGCAGTACTTC
CASSPGTSGDDIYEQYF
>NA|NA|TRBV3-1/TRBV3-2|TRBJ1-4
TGTGCCAGCAGCCAAAGGCGGACTAATGAAAAACTGTTTTTT
CASSQRRTNEKLFF
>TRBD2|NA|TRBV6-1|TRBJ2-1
TGTGCCAGCAGTGAGCTGGCTAGCGGGAGCTCCTACAATGAGCAGTTCTTC
CASSELASGSSYNEQFF
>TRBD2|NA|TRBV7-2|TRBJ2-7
TGTGCCAGCAGCTCGGGACTAGCGGGGTCCTACGAGCAGTACTTC
CASSSGLAGSYEQYF
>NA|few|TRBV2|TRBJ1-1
TGTGCCAGCAGTAGCAACACTGAAGCTTTCTTT
CASSSNTEAFF
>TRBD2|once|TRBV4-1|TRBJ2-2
TGCGCCAGCAGCCAAGAAAAGCTAGCGGGAGGGAGGACCGGGGAGCTGTTTTTT
CASSQEKLAGGRTGELFF
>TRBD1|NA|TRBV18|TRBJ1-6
TGTGCCAGCTCACCCGGACAGGGAGTCTCACCCCTCCACTTT
CASSPGQGVSPLHF
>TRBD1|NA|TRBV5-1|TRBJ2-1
TGCGCCAACCCAGGACAGGGGCTTACGCGCTCCTACAATGAGCAGTTCTTC
CANPGQGLTRSYNEQFF
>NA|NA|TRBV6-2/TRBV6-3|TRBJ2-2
TGTGCCAGCAGTTATCGGGGTATCGGCACCGGGGAGCTGTTTTTT
CASSYRGIGTGELFF
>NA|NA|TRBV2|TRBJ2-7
TGTGCCAGCAGTGACGAGAGGGATCATCTCCCCTACGAGCAGTACTTC
CASSDERDHLPYEQYF
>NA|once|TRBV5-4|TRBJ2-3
TGTGCCAGCAGCGCGGGGGCCCCGGTCCCTTCGGGAGATACGCAGTATTTT
CASSAGAPVPSGDTQYF
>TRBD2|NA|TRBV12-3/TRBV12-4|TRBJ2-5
TGTGCCAGCAGTCGGGGGGTATTGGAGACCCAGTACTTC
CASSRGVLETQYF
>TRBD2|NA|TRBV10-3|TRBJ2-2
TGTGCCATCAGTGAGAGAGGACTAGCGGCACTGAACACCGGGGAGCTGTTTTTT
CAISERGLAALNTGELFF
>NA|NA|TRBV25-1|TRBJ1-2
TGTGCCAGCAGTGAATATTCCTCAAACAGGGATGGCTACACCTTC
CASSEYSSNRDGYTF
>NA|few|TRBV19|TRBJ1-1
TGTGCCAGTAGTATAAACAGGGACGGGAACACTGAAGCTTTCTTT
CASSINRDGNTEAFF
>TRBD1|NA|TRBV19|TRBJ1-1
TGTGCCACCCGAGCTCCACAGGGGGCGCGTATGAACACTGAAGCTTTCTTT
CATRAPQGARMNTEAFF
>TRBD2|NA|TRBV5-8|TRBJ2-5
TGTGCCAGCAGCCCGGGGACTAGCGGACAAGAGACCCAGTACTTC
CASSPGTSGQETQYF
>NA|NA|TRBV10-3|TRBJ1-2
TGTGCCATCAGTGCACAGGATCTCGTTGGCTACACCTTC
CAISAQDLVGYTF
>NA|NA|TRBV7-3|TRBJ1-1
TGTGCCAGCAGCCCTCCGTACAGGGACACTGAAGCTTTCTTT
CASSPPYRDTEAFF
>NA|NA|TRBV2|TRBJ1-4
TGTGCCAGCAGTGACTTAGGGGATCAGTCAAATAATGAAAAACTGTTTTTT
CASSDLGDQSNNEKLFF
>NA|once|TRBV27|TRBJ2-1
TGTGCCAGCAGTTTTCAGGGAACCTCCTACAATGAGCAGTTCTTC
CASSFQGTSYNEQFF
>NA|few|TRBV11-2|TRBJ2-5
TGTGCCAGCAACAGTCAGGCGCAAGAGACCCAGTACTTC
CASNSQAQETQYF
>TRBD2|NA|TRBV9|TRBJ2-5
TGTGCCAGCAGTAAGACTAGCGGGAGTGAACGGGAGACCCAGTACTTC
CASSKTSGSERETQYF
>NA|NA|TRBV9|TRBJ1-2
TGTGCCAGCAGCTCCTATGTAAGGGCGGGCTATGGCTACACCTTC
CASSSYVRAGYGYTF
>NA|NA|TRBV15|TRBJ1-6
TGTGCCACCAGCATCCGCAGCGTAAATTCACCCCTCCACTTT
CATSIRSVNSPLHF
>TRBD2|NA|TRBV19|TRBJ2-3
TGTGCCAGTACCACTCAAGGCGCGGGACTAGCGGGAGTTGAAAATACGCAGTATTTT
CASTTQGAGLAGVENTQYF
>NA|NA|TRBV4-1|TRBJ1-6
TGCGCCAGCAGCCAAGAGTACAGGGCGAATTCACCCCTCCACTTT
CASSQEYRANSPLHF
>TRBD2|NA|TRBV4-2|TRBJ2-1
TGTGCCAGCAGCCAAGCCGGCCTAGCGGGCCGCAATGAGCAGTTCTTC
CASSQAGLAGRNEQFF
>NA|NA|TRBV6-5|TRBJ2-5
TGTGCCAGCAGACCGAAGGGGGAAACGAAGACCCAGTACTTC
CASRPKGETKTQYF
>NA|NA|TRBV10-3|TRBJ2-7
TGTGCCATCAGGGGGGACTGGGACTCCTACGAGCAGTACTTC
CAIRGDWDSYEQYF
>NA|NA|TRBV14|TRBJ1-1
TGTGCCAGCAGCCTCTGGGGCGCTGAAGCTTTCTTT
CASSLWGAEAFF